This T cell receptor beta chain was sequenced for a study of shared clonotypes between healthy human individuals. About the study: Each donor's CD4 naive and CD4 memory cells filled three plates apiece, CD8 naive two, and CD8 memory one.

This clone was counted a single time. Assay used: immunoSEQ multiplex PCR; TCRdb lists only in-frame clones, some missing. The sample yields about 2 million clones, roughly 95% seen once. A CD45RA-negative memory subset and a CD45RA+ naive subset were separated from the CD4+ cells. Sample: naive CD4+ T cells sorted from blood. Stated subset: CD45RA+ positively selected. The receptor was derived from a man between 18 and 35 years old in good health.

The CDR3 DNA reads TGTGCCAGCAGTGAAAACCCCGGGACAGGGGGCCGGAATGAGCAGTTCTTC. This translates into CASSENPGTGGRNEQFF. This chain uses TRBV6-1 with TRBJ2-1; TRBD1 agrees at 12 bases. The CDR3 consists of 17 residues. The junction had 9 bases not matched to a gene; V was cut back by 2 bases and J by 7 bases. Germline assignment: CDR1 MNHNS and CDR2 SASEGT.